Listed below are T cell receptor beta chains from one sample, sequenced in a study of T cells in Graves' hyperthyroidism and ophthalmopathy. TCRdb fed the multiplex PCR reads into MiXCR, producing one record per CDR3 protein. The sample has about 560,000 distinct CDR3 sequences; around 17% are singletons. Sequenced: blood. The receptor source for this set is a young woman with Graves' hyperthyroidism. CDR3s include the opening cysteine and the closing phenylalanine or tryptophan. Each record gives: J gene, clone size, D gene, V gene, CDR3 DNA, CDR3 protein. The D gene is left open where the match is weak. Clone sizes are given selectively: once, few, many, or a class where the clone is expanded.

>TRBJ1-1|many|NA|TRBV10-2
TGTGCCAGCAGTGAAAGTTGGGGGAACACTGAAGCTTTCTTT
CASSESWGNTEAFF
>TRBJ1-1|many|NA|TRBV6-1
TGTGCCAGCACGATGAGGCAGGTCTTGAACACTGAAGCTTTCTTT
CASTMRQVLNTEAFF
>TRBJ2-7|many|TRBD2|TRBV28
TGTGCCAGCCGGGGACTAGCGGTCCCCTACGAGCAGTACTTC
CASRGLAVPYEQYF
>TRBJ1-5|many|NA|TRBV15
TGTGCCACCAGCCGTGGCAGCTCGGGGAATCAGCCCCAGCATTTT
CATSRGSSGNQPQHF
>TRBJ1-6|NA|NA|TRBV10-2
TGCGCCAGCAGGAGAGGGAAGAACTTGTATAATTCACCCCTCCACTTT
CASRRGKNLYNSPLHF
>TRBJ1-1|few|NA|TRBV28
TGTGCCAGTAGTATTCGGGGGGGCACTGAAGCTTTCTTT
CASSIRGGTEAFF
>TRBJ2-1|NA|NA|TRBV7-9
TGTGCCAGCAGCTTAGTCTCCAAATACAATGAGCAGTTCTTC
CASSLVSKYNEQFF
>TRBJ2-7|many|NA|TRBV7-2
TGTGCCAGCAGATCGCCGGGAACATCCTACGAGCAGTACTTC
CASRSPGTSYEQYF
>TRBJ1-2|NA|NA|TRBV10-3
TGTGCCATCAGCCCCGACCGGGACGGTCCCTCTGGCTACACCTTC
CAISPDRDGPSGYTF
>TRBJ1-2|NA|NA|TRBV29-1
TGCAGCGTTGTAATTTACGGCAACTATGGCTACACCTTC
CSVVIYGNYGYTF
>TRBJ2-7|NA|TRBD1|TRBV6-2/TRBV6-3
TGTGCCAGCAGTTCCCGGGACAGGGCCGCTATCGAGCAGTACTTC
CASSSRDRAAIEQYF
>TRBJ2-5|few|NA|TRBV6-1
TGTGCCAGCAGTACCGGCGCGGGTTCAGGTTCGAACTTC
CASSTGAGSGSNF
>TRBJ2-1|many|NA|TRBV3-1
TGTGCCAGCAGCCTTCGAGGGGAAGGTGAGCAGTTCTTC
CASSLRGEGEQFF
>TRBJ2-6|NA|NA|TRBV6-1
TGTGCCAGCAGTGAACCCGGACGGGGCTCTGGGGCCAACGTCCTGACTTTC
CASSEPGRGSGANVLTF
>TRBJ2-3|few|TRBD2|TRBV19
TGTGCCAGTAGTACAGGGACTAGAGATACGCAGTATTTT
CASSTGTRDTQYF
>TRBJ2-2|many|NA|TRBV12-3/TRBV12-4
TGTGCCAGCAGCTCCCAAGGGCACCCGAACACCGGGGAGCTGTTTTTT
CASSSQGHPNTGELFF
>TRBJ1-4|few|TRBD1|TRBV3-1
TGTGCCAGCAGCCAAAAGGGACAGGGGTTTAATGAAAAACTGTTTTTT
CASSQKGQGFNEKLFF
>TRBJ2-7|NA|TRBD2|TRBV6-2/TRBV6-3
TGTGCCAGCAGCCCCGCGGGGGTCTCCTACGAGCAGTACTTC
CASSPAGVSYEQYF
>TRBJ1-4|NA|NA|TRBV2
TGTGCCAGCAGTGCCGGGGGCCACAATGAAAAACTGTTTTTT
CASSAGGHNEKLFF
>TRBJ2-1|many|NA|TRBV11-2
TGTGCCAGCAGCTTAGGAGGGCACCTGGTTAATGAGCAGTTCTTC
CASSLGGHLVNEQFF
>TRBJ2-1|NA|TRBD2|TRBV11-1
TGTGCCAGCAGCGTACTAGCGGGACCTTACAATGAGCAGTTCTTC
CASSVLAGPYNEQFF
>TRBJ1-1|many|TRBD1|TRBV6-6
TGTGCCAGCAGTTACACCAGGACAGGGATGAACACTGAAGCTTTCTTT
CASSYTRTGMNTEAFF
>TRBJ1-3|few|NA|TRBV12-5
TGTGCTAGTGTGTGGCAGGGTGTTGGAAACACCATATATTTT
CASVWQGVGNTIYF
>TRBJ1-3|few|NA|TRBV12-3/TRBV12-4
TGTGCCAGCAGTTTTTGGGGTGCGGTTGGAAACACCATATATTTT
CASSFWGAVGNTIYF
>TRBJ1-3|NA|NA|TRBV5-1
TGCGCCAGCAGCTTGGTTGGCCCGGGTGTGGGTAGCACCATATATTTT
CASSLVGPGVGSTIYF
>TRBJ2-7|many|NA|TRBV3-1
TGTGCCAGCAGCCATACCTACGAGCAGTACTTC
CASSHTYEQYF
>TRBJ2-5|few|NA|TRBV7-9
TGTGCCAGCAGCGTATATAGGGCAGGGGTAGAGACCCAGTACTTC
CASSVYRAGVETQYF
>TRBJ2-1|NA|NA|TRBV7-2
TGTGCCAGCAGCTTAGCGGGGGGACCCCTCAATGAGCAGTTCTTC
CASSLAGGPLNEQFF
>TRBJ2-4|NA|TRBD1|TRBV7-8
TGTGCCAGCAGCTTCCGGACAGGCACGAACATTCAGTACTTC
CASSFRTGTNIQYF
>TRBJ2-1|many|NA|TRBV3-1
TGTGCCAGCAGCCAAGAAGGCACCTCCAATGAGCAGTTCTTC
CASSQEGTSNEQFF